This entry is about one T cell receptor (beta chain). These data are taken from a study of blood T cell repertoires in COVID-19. Participants were aged about 18 to 90 years, lived in over 20 US areas, and enrolled virtually. Exposed enrollees had met someone with a PCR-confirmed or clinician-diagnosed COVID-19 case at some point within the 2 weeks before study entry. Original handling: Amplification from reference gene primers served as the basis for estimated nucleated cell counts. Only in-frame clones appear in the TCRdb table, and some are missing; sequencing was by immunoSEQ multiplex PCR. The V and J calls and clone size were taken over from that table, and D and trimming were inferred from the DNA. The repertoire includes 150,000 to 200,000 clones, roughly 84% of them detected once, and 5.2% sits in the top ten. The CDR3 length is 15 residues. The germline CDR1 and CDR2 sequences are MNHEY and SMNVEV (reference sequence). V lost 3 bases to trimming and J lost 6 bases; unmatched junction nucleotides: 6.

Sequences were obtained from PBMCs or T cells enriched from blood (not recorded which). This sequence was found in a man aged 65 to 79 who had been exposed to COVID-19. This chain connects TRBV27 to TRBJ2-1; 9 positions agree with TRBD1. CDR3 sequence (DNA): TGTGCCAGCAGTTTTGACAGGGGGAATCTCAATGAGCAGTTCTTC. The encoded protein is CASSFDRGNLNEQFF.